The sequence of this T cell receptor beta chain was determined in a study of blood T cell repertoires in COVID-19 (TCRdb year 2020). In the study overall: Collaborator samples came from the United States, Italy and Spain and covered acute and convalescent phases of COVID-19. Samples were obtained from the ongoing ImmuneRACE study (first 160 participants) and from 1,254 subjects provided by 6 global collaborators. The material from the prospective study consisted of cDNA or gDNA derived from T cells, B-cell-depleted T cells, or PBMCs. A de-identified subject ID, COVID-19 status, age in years and sex were almost always included in the sample metadata. A freely available public database, intended as a resource for researchers studying the immune response to SARS-CoV-2, is where the repertoires were released. Deeply sampled blood TCRbeta repertoires from subjects exposed to, actively infected with, or recovered from COVID-19 were included in the dataset. Where available, HLA class I and class II types were obtained from metadata supplied by the sample provider rather than from assay-based typing. The paper's findings and limits, for the study overall: How much clinical and demographic metadata was included differed by source and by participant, and the metadata was provided uncurated.

TCRbeta CDR3 regions were amplified from genomic DNA using the immunoSEQ Assay, a bias-controlled multiplex PCR. The published analysis was carried out like this. Within the assay, amplification of reference gene primers was used to estimate how many nucleated cells each sample contained. To quantify the absolute abundance of each unique TCRbeta CDR3 rearrangement, sequence reads were collapsed and filtered. For each sample, productive Simpson clonality was calculated by taking the square root of Simpson's diversity index across productive rearrangements. Entries here come from immuneACCESS through TCRdb and include only in-frame sequences with V and J called. Some clones fail to appear in such tables; in the studies checked, an unresolved V gene covers under half of the shortfall, and the cause of the remainder is unknown. The V and J calls and the clone size are those of that table, but D and trimming were determined from the DNA. The sample table shows some 150,000 clones, and 75% to 80% are seen once. About 9.4% of the sample comes from the top ten.

Including the terminal cysteine and phenylalanine, the CDR3 comprises 15 residues. Just the 45-base CDR3 DNA is kept, in frame starting at base 1. V loses 8 bases of germline sequence and J loses 2 bases, and the interval between the two ends is 16 bases. In the germline V gene, CDR1 corresponds to MDHEN and CDR2 to SYDVKM. This clone turned up a few times. Which antigen it targets is not known. There are no base qualities to consult, and no much larger clone falls within one base. The collaborating institutions used their own protocols to collect whole blood in K2EDTA tubes. For TCRbeta analysis, collaborators shipped samples as frozen whole blood, isolated PBMCs, or DNA extracted from either of those sample types.

Recombination connected TRBV28 to TRBJ1-3; TRBD1 might be the D gene, on 6 matching bases. The sequenced sample consisted of peripheral blood. The sequence was obtained from a woman in her forties or fifties with active or convalescent COVID-19. The CDR3 protein sequence reads: CASGGTGSPGNTIYF. The nucleotide sequence reads as follows: TGTGCCAGCGGAGGAACAGGGAGCCCTGGAAACACCATATATTTT. With all but the CDR3 taken from the reference TRBV28 and TRBJ1-3 genes, the full variable domain is: DVKVTQSSRYLVKRTGEKVFLECVQDMDHENMFWYRQDPGLGLRLIYFSYDVKMKEKGDIPEGYSVSREKKERFSLILESASTNQTSMYLCASGGTGSPGNTIYFGEGSWLTVV.